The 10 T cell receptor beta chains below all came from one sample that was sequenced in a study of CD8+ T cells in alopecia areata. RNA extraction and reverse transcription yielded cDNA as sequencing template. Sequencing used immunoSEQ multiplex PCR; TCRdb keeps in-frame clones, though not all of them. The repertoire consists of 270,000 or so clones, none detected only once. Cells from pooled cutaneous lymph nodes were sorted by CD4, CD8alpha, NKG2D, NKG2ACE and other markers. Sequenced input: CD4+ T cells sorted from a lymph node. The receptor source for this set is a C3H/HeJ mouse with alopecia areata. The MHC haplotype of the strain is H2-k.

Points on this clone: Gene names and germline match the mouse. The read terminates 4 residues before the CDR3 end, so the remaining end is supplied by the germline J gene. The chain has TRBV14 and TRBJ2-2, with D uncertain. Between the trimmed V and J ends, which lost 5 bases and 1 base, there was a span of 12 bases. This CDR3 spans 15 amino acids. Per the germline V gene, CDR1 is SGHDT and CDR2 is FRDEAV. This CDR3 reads CASSPHDKNTGQLYF. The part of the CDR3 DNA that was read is TGTGCCAGCAGCCCCCATGACAAAAACACCGGG.

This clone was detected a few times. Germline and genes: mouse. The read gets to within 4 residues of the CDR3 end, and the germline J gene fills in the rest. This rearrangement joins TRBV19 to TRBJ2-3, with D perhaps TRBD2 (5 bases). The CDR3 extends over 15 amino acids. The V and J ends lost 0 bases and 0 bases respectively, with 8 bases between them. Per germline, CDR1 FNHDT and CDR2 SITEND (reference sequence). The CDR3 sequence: CASSIEWGSAETLYF. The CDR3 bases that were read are TGTGCCAGCAGTATAGAATGGGGTAGTGCAGAA. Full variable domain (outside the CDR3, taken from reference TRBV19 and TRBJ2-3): GGIITQTPKFLIGQEGQKLTLKCQQNFNHDTMYWYRQDSGKGLRLIYYSITENDLQKGDLSEGYDASREKKSSFSLTVTSAQKNEMAVFLCASSIEWGSAETLYFGSGTRLTVL.

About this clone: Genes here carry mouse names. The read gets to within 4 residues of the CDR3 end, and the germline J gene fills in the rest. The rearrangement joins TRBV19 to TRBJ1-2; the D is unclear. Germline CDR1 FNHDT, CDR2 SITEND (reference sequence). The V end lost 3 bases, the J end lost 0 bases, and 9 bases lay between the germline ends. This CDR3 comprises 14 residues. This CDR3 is CASSNTDPNSDYTF. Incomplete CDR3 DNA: TGTGCCAGCAGTAACACAGATCCAAACTCC. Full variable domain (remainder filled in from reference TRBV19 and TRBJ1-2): GGIITQTPKFLIGQEGQKLTLKCQQNFNHDTMYWYRQDSGKGLRLIYYSITENDLQKGDLSEGYDASREKKSSFSLTVTSAQKNEMAVFLCASSNTDPNSDYTFGSGTRLLVI.

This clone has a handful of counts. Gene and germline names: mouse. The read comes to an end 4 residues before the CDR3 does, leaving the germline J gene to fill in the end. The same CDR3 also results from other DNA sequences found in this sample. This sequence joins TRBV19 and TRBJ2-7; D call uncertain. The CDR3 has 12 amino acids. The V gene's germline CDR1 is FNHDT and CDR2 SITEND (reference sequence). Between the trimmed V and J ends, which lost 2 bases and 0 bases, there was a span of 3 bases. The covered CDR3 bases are TGTGCCAGCAGTATTAGCTCCTAT. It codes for CASSISSY. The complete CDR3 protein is CASSISSYEQYF.

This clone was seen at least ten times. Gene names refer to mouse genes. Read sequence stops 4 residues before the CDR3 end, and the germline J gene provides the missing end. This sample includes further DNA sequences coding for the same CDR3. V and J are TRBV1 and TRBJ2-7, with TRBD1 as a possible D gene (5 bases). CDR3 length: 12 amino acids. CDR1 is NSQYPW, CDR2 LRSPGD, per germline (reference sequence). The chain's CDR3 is CTCSADSYEQYF. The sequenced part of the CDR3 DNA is TGCACCTGCAGTGCCGACAGTTAT.

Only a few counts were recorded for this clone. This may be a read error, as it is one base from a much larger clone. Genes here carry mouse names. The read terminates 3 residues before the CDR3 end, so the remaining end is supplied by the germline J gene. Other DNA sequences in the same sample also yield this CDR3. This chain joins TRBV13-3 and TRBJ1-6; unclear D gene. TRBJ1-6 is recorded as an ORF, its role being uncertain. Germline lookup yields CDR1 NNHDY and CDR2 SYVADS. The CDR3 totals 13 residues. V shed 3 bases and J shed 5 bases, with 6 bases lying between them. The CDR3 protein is CASSGQDNSPLYF. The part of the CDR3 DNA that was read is TGTGCCAGCAGTGGACAAGATAATTCGCCC.

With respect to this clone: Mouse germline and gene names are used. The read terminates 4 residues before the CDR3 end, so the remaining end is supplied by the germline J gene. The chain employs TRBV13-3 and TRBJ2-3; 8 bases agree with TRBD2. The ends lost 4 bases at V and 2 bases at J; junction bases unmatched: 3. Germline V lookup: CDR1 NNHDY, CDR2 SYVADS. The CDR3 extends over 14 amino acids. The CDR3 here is CASSRGGLAETLYF. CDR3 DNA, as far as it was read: TGTGCCAGCAGTCGGGGGGGGCTTGCAGAA.

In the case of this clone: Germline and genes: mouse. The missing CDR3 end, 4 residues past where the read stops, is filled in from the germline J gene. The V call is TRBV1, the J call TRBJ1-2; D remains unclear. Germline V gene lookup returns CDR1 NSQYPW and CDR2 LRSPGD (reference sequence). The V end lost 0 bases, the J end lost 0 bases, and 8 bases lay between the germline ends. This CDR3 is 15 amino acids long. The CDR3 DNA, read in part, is TGCACCTGCAGTGCAGATGCCCAGGCAAACTCC. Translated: CTCSADAQANS. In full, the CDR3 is CTCSADAQANSDYTF. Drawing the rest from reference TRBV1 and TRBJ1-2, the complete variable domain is VTLLEQNPRWRLVPRGQAVNLRCILKNSQYPWMSWYQQDLQKQLQWLFTLRSPGDKEVKSLPGADYLATRVTDTELRLQVANMSQGRTLYCTCSADAQANSDYTFGSGTRLLVI.

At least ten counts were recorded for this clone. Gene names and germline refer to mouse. The CDR3 spells CTCSAQGALGAEQFF. Partial CDR3 DNA: TGCACCTGCAGTGCACAGGGGGCGCTGGGGGCT. This sequence joins TRBV1 and TRBJ2-1; 8 nucleotides match TRBD1. The read gets to within 4 residues of the CDR3 end, and the germline J gene fills in the rest. Germline V CDR1 and CDR2: NSQYPW, LRSPGD (reference sequence). The CDR3 spans 15 residues.

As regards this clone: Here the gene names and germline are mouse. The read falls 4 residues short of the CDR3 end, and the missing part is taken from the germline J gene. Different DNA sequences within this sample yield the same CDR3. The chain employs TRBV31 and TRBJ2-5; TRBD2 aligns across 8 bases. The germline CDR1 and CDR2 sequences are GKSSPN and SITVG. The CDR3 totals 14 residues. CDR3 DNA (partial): TGTGCCTGGAGTCTAGGGGGGGGGCGAGAC. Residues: CAWSLGGGRD. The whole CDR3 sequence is CAWSLGGGRDTQYF. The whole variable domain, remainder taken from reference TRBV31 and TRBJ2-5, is AQTIHQWPVAEIKAVGSPLSLGCTIKGKSSPNLYWYWQATGGTLQQLFYSITVGQVESVVQLNLSASRPKDDQFILSTEKLLLSHSGFYLCAWSLGGGRDTQYFGPGTRLLVL.